One and the same sample provided the 19 T cell receptor beta chains below, sequenced in a study of vaccination and CD4 T cells after COVID-19. The Oncomine TCR Beta short-read assay was what sequenced the DNA obtained from cultured CD4+ T cells. In TCRdb, the PCR reads were re-called with MiXCR into one record per CDR3 protein. The repertoire holds about 17,000 distinct CDR3 sequences, with over 30% as singletons. Treatment described: roughly nine-day PBMC culture with coronavirus spike peptide pools or control peptides (ViraFEST assay). No antigen is known for these receptors. The sequenced material came from CD4+ T cells from blood, cultured in vitro. These receptor sequences come from a human donor who had recovered from COVID-19.

The rearrangement links TRBV10-3 to TRBJ2-3; D is perhaps TRBD2 (5 bases). CDR3 length: 13 amino acids. Germline CDR1 and CDR2: ENHRY and SYGVKD. V was shortened by 4 bases and J by 0 bases, with 5 bases between the two germline ends. The CDR3 here is CAISVASTDTQYF. In nucleotides, the CDR3 is TGTGCCATCAGTGTAGCGAGCACAGATACGCAGTATTTT.

The chain recombines TRBV7-2 with TRBJ2-3, with TRBD2 identical over 8 bases. The V and J ends lost 7 bases and 4 bases, in that order; junction bases with no gene match: 10. CDR1 and CDR2 (germline): SGHTA, FQGNSA. There are 15 residues in the CDR3. The CDR3 protein is CASTRQAGAPDTQYF. For the CDR3, the DNA is TGTGCCAGCACCCGCCAAGCGGGGGCCCCAGATACGCAGTATTTT.

This clonotype was seen a handful of times. J is TRBJ2-3 and V is TRBV4-1, with D unclear. V was trimmed by 6 bases and J by 0 bases, leaving 7 bases between them. The CDR3 extends over 13 amino acids. Germline-derived CDR1 and CDR2 are MGHRA and YSYEKL. The DNA of the CDR3 is TGCGCCAGCAGACCAGTTAGCACAGATACGCAGTATTTT. Encoded protein: CASRPVSTDTQYF.

This sequence joins TRBV5-1 and TRBJ2-7; D is possibly TRBD1 (6 bases). The CDR3 totals 15 residues. The V end lost 0 bases, the J end lost 0 bases, and 10 bases lay between the germline ends. Germline V gene data show CDR1 as SGHRS and CDR2 as YFSETQ. CDR3 in DNA: TGCGCCAGCAGCTTGGCCACAGGGTTCTCCTACGAGCAGTACTTC. Translated: CASSLATGFSYEQYF.

This clonotype has a handful of counts. The V call is TRBV6-1, the J call TRBJ2-2, with D possibly TRBD1 on 6 matching bases. Per germline, CDR1 MNHNS and CDR2 SASEGT. Deletions cut 2 bases from V and 2 bases from J, with 18 bases between. The CDR3 is 18 amino acids. The CDR3 loop reads CASSERGGGFLNTGELFF. In DNA form, the CDR3 reads TGTGCCAGCAGTGAAAGAGGGGGTGGATTTCTCAACACCGGGGAGCTGTTTTTT.

This clonotype was picked up a small number of times. The V and J genes are TRBV20-1 and TRBJ2-7; 9 bases map to TRBD2. Unmatched junction bases numbered 4, after V lost 4 bases and J lost 3 bases. The CDR3 runs 13 residues. CDR1 DFQATT and CDR2 SNEGSKA come from the germline V gene (reference sequence). CDR3 sequence: CSAKGLAVYEQYF. The CDR3 bases are TGCAGTGCTAAGGGACTAGCCGTCTACGAGCAGTACTTC.

This chain links TRBV18 with TRBJ2-5; maybe TRBD1 (7 bases). The CDR3 length is 20 residues. CDR1 is KGHSH, CDR2 LQKENI, per germline. V dropped 0 bases and J dropped 0 bases, with 23 bases sitting between them. CDR3 protein: CASSPPGWDRLGTDQETQYF. The CDR3 DNA reads as TGTGCCAGCTCACCACCGGGTTGGGACAGACTAGGGACCGACCAAGAGACCCAGTACTTC.

This clonotype was seen a handful of times. The chain carries TRBV2 and TRBJ2-3, with D possibly matching TRBD1 (6 bases). From germline, CDR1 is SNHLY and CDR2 FYNNEI. The CDR3 consists of 15 residues. Trimming cost V 6 bases and J 0 bases, with 13 bases left between them. The CDR3 sequence: CASSADSPSTDTQYF. The CDR3 DNA reads as TGTGCCAGCAGCGCGGACAGTCCGAGCACAGATACGCAGTATTTT.

This clonotype appeared a few times. This chain links TRBV30 with TRBJ2-2, with D uncertain. The V gene's germline CDR1 is GTSNPN and CDR2 SVGIG (reference sequence). Between the trimmed V and J ends, which lost 4 bases and 6 bases, there was a span of 12 bases. The CDR3 consists of 13 residues. The CDR3 spells CAWKRATAGELFF. The CDR3 nucleotides are TGTGCCTGGAAACGGGCCACTGCCGGGGAGCTGTTTTTT.

The chain employs TRBV6-1 and TRBJ1-1; weak D call: TRBD1 (6 bases). Germline values: CDR1 MNHNS, CDR2 SASEGT. CDR3 size: 13 residues. Trimming removed 5 bases at V and 11 bases at J, with 18 bases between. Here the CDR3 DNA reads TGTGCCAGCAGTCCCTCGGGGCGGGGGGCGGCTTTCTTT. It translates to CASSPSGRGAAFF.

This clonotype was counted between two and nine times. The genes are TRBV7-3 and TRBJ1-1; D ambiguous. The CDR3 is 13 residues long. Trimming pared 5 bases from V and 1 base from J, leaving 8 bases between. Per the germline V gene, CDR1 is SGHTA and CDR2 is FQGTGA. Here the CDR3 reads CASSRQPNTEAFF. The CDR3 nucleotides read TGTGCCAGCAGCCGACAACCGAACACTGAAGCTTTCTTT.

V is TRBV27 and J is TRBJ2-3; D call uncertain. The germline CDR1 and CDR2 sequences are MNHEY and SMNVEV (reference sequence). V gave up 7 bases and J gave up 6 bases, with 26 bases separating them. The CDR3 runs to 17 residues. The DNA of the CDR3 is TGTGCCAGCAAAGTCAGAATCGGGCAGGAAGATTGGGATACGCAGTATTTT. Translation gives CASKVRIGQEDWDTQYF.

The chain carries TRBV24-1 and TRBJ2-2; 11 bases line up with TRBD2. Germline assignment: CDR1 KGHDR and CDR2 SFDVKD. The length of the CDR3 is 16 residues. V lost 3 bases to trimming and J lost 5 bases; unmatched junction nucleotides: 4. The CDR3 DNA sequence: TGTGCCACCAGTGATCTAGCGGGAGGTGAGACCGGGGAGCTGTTTTTT. Translating gives CATSDLAGGETGELFF.

This sequence joins TRBV9 and TRBJ2-1; 10 bases line up with TRBD2. Germline V lookup: CDR1 SGDLS, CDR2 YYNGEE. CDR3 length equals 15 residues. The V and J ends lost 4 bases and 3 bases, in that order; junction bases with no gene match: 4. CDR3 sequence reads: CASSRTSGYYNEQFF. The CDR3 DNA reads as TGTGCCAGCAGCCGGACTAGCGGTTACTACAATGAGCAGTTCTTC. The entire variable domain, with the rest obtained from reference TRBV9 and TRBJ2-1, is as follows: DSGVTQTPKHLITATGQRVTLRCSPRSGDLSVYWYQQSLDQGLQFLIQYYNGEERAKGNILERFSAQQFPDLHSELNLSSLELGDSALYFCASSRTSGYYNEQFFGPGTRLTVL.

This clonotype was detected only a few times. The genes are TRBV21-1 and TRBJ2-4; the tabulated D call, TRBD1, remains unverified against the DNA. TRBV21-1 corresponds to a pseudogene. This CDR3 comprises 16 residues. The CDR3 nucleotides read TGTGCCAGCAGCCCTCGGGGACAGGTAGCCAAAAACATTCAGTACTTC. Its protein product is CASSPRGQVAKNIQYF.

V and J are TRBV25-1 and TRBJ2-7; 7 bases agree with TRBD2. The CDR3 runs 15 residues. Unmatched junction bases numbered 6, after V lost 2 bases and J lost 2 bases. CDR1 MGHDK and CDR2 SYGVNS come from the germline V gene. CDR3 sequence (DNA): TGTGCCAGCAGTGAAATCGGGGAGGGAGCCTACGAGCAGTACTTC. This codes for CASSEIGEGAYEQYF.

The chain has TRBV2 and TRBJ2-7, with D possibly being TRBD2 (6 bases). Germline-derived CDR1 and CDR2 are SNHLY and FYNNEI. This CDR3 spans 14 amino acids. Trimming took 9 bases from V and 0 from J, leaving 15 bases between them. The CDR3 sequence: CASSERRDSYEQYF. CDR3 nucleotide sequence: TGTGCCAGTTCTGAGCGGAGGGACTCCTACGAGCAGTACTTC.

This clonotype came up a few times. The chain is built from TRBV28 and TRBJ1-1; 8 bases line up with TRBD1. CDR3 size: 15 residues. Germline V gene data show CDR1 as MDHEN and CDR2 as SYDVKM. After removal of 6 bases from V and 5 bases from J, the junction contained 11 bases not matched to a gene. CDR3 region: CASRSGQGGKTEAFF. The CDR3 nucleotides read TGTGCCAGCAGATCCGGACAGGGAGGGAAAACTGAAGCTTTCTTT.

V gene TRBV10-2 combines with J gene TRBJ2-7; TRBD2 matches at 12 bases. The germline gives CDR1 WSHSY, CDR2 SAAADI. The V and J ends lost 3 bases and 4 bases, in that order; junction bases with no gene match: 19. CDR3 size: 20 residues. CDR3 sequence: CASSDISGTSGPLDFYEQYF. The DNA for the CDR3 is TGCGCCAGCAGTGATATTTCTGGGACTAGCGGGCCACTCGATTTTTACGAGCAGTACTTC.